This T cell receptor (beta chain) was identified in a study of OX40 agonist ivuxolimab in advanced cancers. As for the study more broadly: The costimulatory receptor OX40 (CD134) was targeted by ivuxolimab, a fully human IgG2 agonistic monoclonal antibody. Intravenous ivuxolimab was administered to patients every 2 weeks at six dose levels: 0.01, 0.1, 0.3, 1.5, 3 and 10 mg/kg. Among the approximately 50 dose-escalation patients, approximately 20 had hepatocellular carcinoma, 15 or so melanoma, 9 renal cell carcinoma and 9 head and neck cancer. A male proportion of 82.7% and a mean age of approximately 62 years, ranging from 23 to 79, were recorded for the dose-escalation cohort. Prior anti-PD-1, anti-PD-L1 or anti-CTLA-4 therapy was permitted, and checkpoint inhibitors had been received by about 37% of dose-escalation patients. Three dose-escalation patients achieved partial responses, one with hepatocellular carcinoma and two with cutaneous melanoma. Peripheral TCRbeta sequencing was intended to test whether TCR sequence diversity was altered and clonal T-cell expansion was caused by ivuxolimab. The paper covers the monotherapy dose-escalation part of the phase I ivuxolimab trial, which included N ≈ 52 patients. What the work shows at the level of the full study, not this receptor alone: In partial responders in the 0.1-3.0 mg/kg groups, normalized peripheral clonal expansion was found to be among the lowest, especially among CD8+ T cells. At doses of 0.1 to 3.0 mg/kg, clonal expansion of both CD4+ and CD8+ blood T cells was observed from baseline to week 6. After ivuxolimab, expanded clones were on average more numerous among CD8+ T cells than among CD4+ T cells. Low levels of normalized T-cell clonal expansion were also seen in some patients who did not respond. The antigen specificity of the peripheral T cells that underwent clonal expansion was not determined.

The trial excluded patients who had a history of autoimmune disease or were on systemic immunosuppression. In every dose cohort, peripheral blood was drawn for TCR sequencing at baseline, cycle 4 day 1, and cycle 7 day 1. Samples came from an open-label, multicenter, first-in-human phase I dose-escalation trial of ivuxolimab. Adults with locally advanced or metastatic melanoma, renal cell carcinoma, hepatocellular carcinoma or head and neck squamous cell carcinoma were enrolled in the trial. CD4+ and CD8+ T cells were sorted separately from peripheral blood before TCR sequencing. V is trimmed back by 4 bases and J by 2 bases, and the junction contains 5 bases that no gene match accounts for. The CDR3 runs 15 residues from the cysteine to the phenylalanine. The retained sequence is limited to the CDR3, 45 bases, with the frame set at the first base. The germline V gene gives CDR1 as LGHNA and CDR2 as YSLEER.

As for this clone: The antigen it recognizes is unknown. No base qualities exist here, and no much larger clone lies one base off it.

Genomic DNA was isolated from the sorted cells so that the TCRbeta CDR3 region could be sequenced. The immunoSEQ Assay was used for sequencing of TCRbeta CDR3 regions. The immuneACCESS repertoire file appears here via TCRdb, limited to in-frame rearrangements. These files lack a portion of the clones; in checked studies, under half of the deficit traces to unresolved V genes, and the cause of the others is not known. This sample holds approximately 70,000 clones; 90% to 95% were observed only once. Clones ranked in the top ten supply over 4.5% of the sample. In this chain, TRBV4-3 is recombined with TRBJ2-7, with 10 bases in between that match TRBD2. The starting material was CD4+ or CD8+ T cells sorted from blood, obtained in a trial of the OX40 agonist ivuxolimab. The source of this sequence is an adult with an advanced solid tumor such as melanoma, head and neck, liver or kidney cancer. The DNA is as follows: TGCGCCAGCAGCCTATCTAGCGGGGGAACCTACGAGCAGTACTTC. Its protein reads: CASSLSSGGTYEQYF.